The TCR beta chain described here comes from a study of cytomegalovirus exposure and HLA in healthy donors. Across the study: About 179 million T cells yielded 100 million or so unique TCR beta sequences in earlier analysis.

The PCR was carried out with 60 Vbeta primers and 13 Jbeta primers. Repertoires were generated with immunoSEQ multiplex PCR, while TCRdb's copy carries only in-frame clones and drops some. The repertoire holds around 100,000 clones, with 84% as singletons. Whole-study findings and limits: The presence/absence work took it that sequencing depth was about the same across donors. In a later analysis, specific HLA alleles were associated with more than 15,000 TCR beta sequences at a 0.05 false discovery rate. In an earlier analysis, in around 590 donors, most V segments appeared productive either ~87% or ~30% of the time.

The table lists this clone with a few counts. The antigen is undetermined. The V and J ends lost 0 bases and 10 bases respectively, with 10 bases between them. Germline V gives CDR1 MGHRA, CDR2 YSYEKL. CDR3 length: 13 amino acids. This clonotype was sampled from a woman in her late teens or twenties in good health and CMV-seropositive. Sample: PBMCs. The V gene is TRBV4-1, the J gene TRBJ1-5; D remains ambiguous. The CDR3 loop is CASSQDPRAPQHF. In DNA form, the CDR3 reads TGCGCCAGCAGCCAAGACCCTCGAGCCCCCCAGCATTTT.